This T cell receptor (beta chain) was retrieved from a study of shared clonotypes between healthy human individuals. The ends lost 3 bases at V and 5 bases at J; junction bases unmatched: 6. CDR1 is SGHRS, CDR2 YFSETQ, per germline. The CDR3 is 14 amino acids. This table comes from immunoSEQ multiplex PCR, and its TCRdb copy is limited to in-frame clones, with some not included. Of roughly 1 million clones in the sample, under 80% were seen once. J is TRBJ2-5 and V is TRBV5-1, with 8 bases fitting TRBD1. The source material was memory CD4+ T cells sorted from blood. Subset: CD45RA-negative fraction. The sequence was collected from a young man in good health. The DNA for the CDR3 is TGCGCCAGCAGCTGGACAGGGAGCGGTGAGACCCAGTACTTC. As protein: CASSWTGSGETQYF.